This is a list of T cell receptor beta chains from one sample in a study of cytotoxic CD8 clonotypes in ibrutinib-treated CLL. Repertoires were generated with immunoSEQ multiplex PCR, while TCRdb's copy carries only in-frame clones and drops some. The sample shows over 95,000 clones, 45% to 65% of them seen only once. The sequences come from PBMCs, collected after 24 months of ibrutinib treatment. The receptors were sampled from a human donor with chronic lymphocytic leukemia. The CDR3 runs from the conserved cysteine through the conserved F or W. D genes are given only for firm matches. Clone size appears in some rows only: once, few, many, or a class for an expanded clone.

clone size,V gene,J gene,D gene,CDR3 protein,CDR3 DNA
few,TRBV5-1,TRBJ1-5,TRBD1,CASSLTQGAGQPQHF,TGCGCCAGCAGCTTGACCCAGGGGGCAGGACAGCCCCAGCATTTT
few,TRBV5-1,TRBJ2-7,TRBD2,CASRVAGDEQYF,TGCGCCAGCAGAGTAGCGGGGGACGAGCAGTACTTC
-,TRBV18,TRBJ1-5,TRBD1,CASSAGTVDQPQHF,TGTGCCAGCTCAGCAGGGACAGTTGATCAGCCCCAGCATTTT
-,TRBV1,TRBJ2-1,-,CTSRGAYNEQFF,TGCACCTCAAGGGGAGCTTACAATGAGCAGTTCTTC
few,TRBV4-3,TRBJ2-3,-,CASSQASSPPQGDTQYF,TGCGCCAGCAGCCAAGCGTCTTCGCCTCCCCAAGGAGATACGCAGTATTTT
-,TRBV4-2,TRBJ2-3,-,CASSQDPPGGQRDTQYF,TGTGCCAGCAGCCAAGATCCCCCCGGGGGGCAGCGAGATACGCAGTATTTT
-,TRBV18,TRBJ2-3,TRBD2,CASSPLAGVIESTDTQYF,TGTGCCAGCTCCCCTTTAGCGGGGGTTATCGAAAGCACAGATACGCAGTATTTT
-,TRBV2,TRBJ1-1,TRBD1,CASSGQGNTEAFF,TGTGCCAGCAGTGGACAGGGGAACACTGAAGCTTTCTTT
few,TRBV9,TRBJ2-5,-,CASSAGGAQYF,TGTGCCAGCAGCGCAGGGGGGGCCCAGTACTTC
-,TRBV19,TRBJ1-1,-,CASSIGREGTEAFF,TGTGCCAGTAGTATAGGACGGGAGGGGACTGAAGCTTTCTTT
-,TRBV7-9,TRBJ2-4,-,CASSLRDRGVQYF,TGTGCCAGCAGCCTCCGGGACCGCGGCGTTCAGTACTTC
-,TRBV6-5,TRBJ1-2,-,CASSDQGFDGYTF,TGTGCCAGCAGCGATCAGGGGTTTGATGGCTACACCTTC
-,TRBV29-1,TRBJ2-3,TRBD1,CSVGTGVSDTQYF,TGCAGCGTTGGCACAGGGGTGTCGGATACGCAGTATTTT
-,TRBV11-3,TRBJ2-7,-,CASSFITGTTTYEQYF,TGTGCCAGCAGCTTTATCACAGGGACTACGACCTACGAGCAGTACTTC
few,TRBV6-6,TRBJ1-1,-,CASRQLQGNTEAFF,TGTGCCAGCAGACAACTCCAGGGTAACACTGAAGCTTTCTTT
-,TRBV11-3,TRBJ2-3,TRBD1,CASSLGDRGYTDTQYF,TGTGCCAGCAGCTTAGGGGACAGGGGTTACACAGATACGCAGTATTTT
-,TRBV5-8,TRBJ1-5,-,CASSLGQAGYSNQPQHF,TGTGCCAGCAGCTTGGGACAAGCGGGGTATAGCAATCAGCCCCAGCATTTT
few,TRBV7-3,TRBJ2-3,TRBD1,CASSRDRADTQYF,TGTGCCAGCAGCCGGGACAGGGCGGATACGCAGTATTTT
-,TRBV18,TRBJ2-3,-,CASSLGQWIDTQYF,TGTGCCAGCTCACTTGGACAGTGGATCGATACGCAGTATTTT
few,TRBV18,TRBJ2-5,TRBD1,CASSPLTGAEETQYF,TGTGCCAGCTCACCACTTACAGGGGCCGAGGAGACCCAGTACTTC
-,TRBV4-1,TRBJ1-1,-,CASSQKGSGTEAFF,TGCGCCAGCAGCCAGAAGGGGTCCGGAACTGAAGCTTTCTTT
-,TRBV5-4,TRBJ2-5,-,CASSLGGPKETQYF,TGTGCCAGCAGCTTGGGGGGACCGAAAGAGACCCAGTACTTC
-,TRBV29-1,TRBJ2-5,-,CSVGGPETQYF,TGCAGCGTTGGAGGCCCGGAGACCCAGTACTTC
-,TRBV5-1,TRBJ2-1,-,CASSLEIAGEQFF,TGCGCCAGCAGCTTGGAGATAGCCGGTGAGCAGTTCTTC
-,TRBV2,TRBJ2-7,TRBD1,CASNGRQGAGEQYF,TGTGCCAGCAATGGGAGACAGGGGGCTGGTGAGCAGTACTTC
-,TRBV30,TRBJ2-3,TRBD2,CAWSVLAGGDTQYF,TGTGCCTGGAGTGTACTAGCGGGGGGAGATACGCAGTATTTT
many,TRBV2,TRBJ1-6,-,CASSEGGVASPLHF,TGTGCCAGCAGTGAAGGCGGTGTAGCTTCACCCCTCCACTTT
-,TRBV5-6,TRBJ2-7,TRBD1,CASTSRTGAYEQYF,TGTGCCAGCACCTCAAGGACAGGAGCCTACGAGCAGTACTTC
-,TRBV7-8,TRBJ1-2,TRBD1,CASSTHTGGAMGYTF,TGTGCCAGCAGCACGCATACAGGGGGCGCGATGGGCTACACCTTC
once,TRBV2,TRBJ2-1,-,CASSERVQEFF,TGTGCCAGCAGTGAAAGAGTTCAGGAGTTCTTC
once,TRBV2,TRBJ1-1,-,CASTADSRGIEAFF,TGTGCCAGCACGGCCGACAGTCGGGGGATAGAAGCTTTCTTT
-,TRBV6-6,TRBJ1-3,-,CASSSPGGNTIYF,TGTGCCAGCAGCAGTCCGGGAGGAAACACCATATATTTT
-,TRBV6-1,TRBJ2-7,-,CASSQGEDYEQYF,TGTGCCAGCTCCCAAGGGGAGGATTACGAGCAGTACTTC